Listed here is a single T cell receptor beta chain. Its target is unknown. This record comes from a study of cytomegalovirus exposure and HLA in healthy donors. Overall study: A preliminary data release comprised 70 million to 95 million unique TCRs obtained from HLA-typed donors.

This CDR3 spans 14 amino acids. The V gene's germline CDR1 is MNHEY and CDR2 SVGAGI. V lost 6 bases and J lost 8, with 16 bases in between. The study, taken as a whole, reports: A list of roughly 160 TCR beta chains associated with cytomegalovirus was given. A later look showed TCR association rates differing by HLA locus, highest for DRB1 and lowest for HLA-C.

Primers for the PCR totalled 60 Vbeta and 13 Jbeta. The method was immunoSEQ multiplex PCR; TCRdb's version includes in-frame clones alone and lacks a portion of them. The repertoire holds approximately 150,000 clones, with 80% as singletons. The clonotype originates from a man aged 25 to 45 in good health and CMV-seropositive. Input material: PBMCs. The chain joins TRBV6-5 to TRBJ1-4; tentatively, D is TRBD1 (5 bases). The CDR3 bases are TGTGCCAGCAGCTCCACCCAGGGATTCGAAAAACTGTTTTTT. Translating gives CASSSTQGFEKLFF.